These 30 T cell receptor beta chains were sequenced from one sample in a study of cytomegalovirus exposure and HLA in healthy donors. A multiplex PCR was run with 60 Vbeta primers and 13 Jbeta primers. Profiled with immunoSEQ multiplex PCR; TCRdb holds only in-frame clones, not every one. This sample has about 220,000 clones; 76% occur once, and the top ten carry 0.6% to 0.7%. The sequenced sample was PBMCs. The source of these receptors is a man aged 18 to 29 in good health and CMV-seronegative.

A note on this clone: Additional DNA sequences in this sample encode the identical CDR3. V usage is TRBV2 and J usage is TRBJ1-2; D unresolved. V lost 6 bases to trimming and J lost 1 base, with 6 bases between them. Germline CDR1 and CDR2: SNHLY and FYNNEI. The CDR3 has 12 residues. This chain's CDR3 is CASRTVNYGYTF. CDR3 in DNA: TGTGCCAGCAGAACAGTTAACTATGGCTACACCTTC.

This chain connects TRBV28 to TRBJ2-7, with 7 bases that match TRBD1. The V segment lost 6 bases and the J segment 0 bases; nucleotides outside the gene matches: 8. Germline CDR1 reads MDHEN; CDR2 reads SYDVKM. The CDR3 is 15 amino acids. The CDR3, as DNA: TGTGCCAGCAGAATCCAGACAGGGACCTCCTACGAGCAGTACTTC. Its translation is CASRIQTGTSYEQYF.

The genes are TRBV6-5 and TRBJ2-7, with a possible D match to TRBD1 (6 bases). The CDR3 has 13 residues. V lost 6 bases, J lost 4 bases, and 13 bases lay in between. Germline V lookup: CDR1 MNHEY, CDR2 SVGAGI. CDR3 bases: TGTGCCAGCAGACCTGCAGGGGAGTACGAGCAGTACTTC. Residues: CASRPAGEYEQYF.

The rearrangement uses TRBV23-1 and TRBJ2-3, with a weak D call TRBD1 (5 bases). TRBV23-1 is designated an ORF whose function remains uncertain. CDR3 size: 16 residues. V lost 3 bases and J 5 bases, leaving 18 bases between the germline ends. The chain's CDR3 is CASSHFRVAGGDTQYF. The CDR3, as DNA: TGCGCCAGCAGTCACTTCAGGGTAGCCGGCGGAGATACGCAGTATTTT.

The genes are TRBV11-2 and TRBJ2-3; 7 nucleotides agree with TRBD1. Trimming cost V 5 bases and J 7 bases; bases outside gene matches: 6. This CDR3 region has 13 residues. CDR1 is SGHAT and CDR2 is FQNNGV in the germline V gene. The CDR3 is CASSTDRENTQYF. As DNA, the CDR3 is TGTGCCAGCAGCACCGACAGGGAAAATACGCAGTATTTT.

The CDR3 spells CASTMTGVSSYEQYF. As DNA, the CDR3 is TGTGCCAGCACCATGACAGGGGTTAGCTCCTACGAGCAGTACTTC. This rearrangement joins TRBV28 to TRBJ2-7, with 8 bases aligning to TRBD1. Germline V CDR1 and CDR2: MDHEN, SYDVKM. V trimming: 7 bases; J trimming: 0 bases; junction bases outside the gene matches: 8. This CDR3 contains 15 residues.

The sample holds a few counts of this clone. The CDR3 protein is CASSQTYTDTQYF. The CDR3 DNA is TGTGCCAGCAGCCAAACATACACAGATACGCAGTATTTT. The V call is TRBV7-3, the J call TRBJ2-3; no clear D. Germline CDR1 and CDR2: SGHTA and FQGTGA. This CDR3 contains 13 residues. With 5 bases removed from V and 2 bases from J, the gap between germline ends came to 8 bases.

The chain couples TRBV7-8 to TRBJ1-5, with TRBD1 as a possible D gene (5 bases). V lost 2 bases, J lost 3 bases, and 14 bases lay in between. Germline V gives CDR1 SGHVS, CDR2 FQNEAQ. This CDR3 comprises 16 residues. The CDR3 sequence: CASSLRDSSDNQPQHF. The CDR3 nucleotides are TGTGCCAGCAGCTTACGTGACAGTAGTGACAATCAGCCCCAGCATTTT.

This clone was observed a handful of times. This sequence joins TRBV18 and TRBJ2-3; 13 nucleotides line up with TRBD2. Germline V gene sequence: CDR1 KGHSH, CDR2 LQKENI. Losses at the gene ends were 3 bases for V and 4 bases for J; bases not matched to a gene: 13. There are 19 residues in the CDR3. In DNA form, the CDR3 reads TGTGCCAGCTCACCCGGCGTGGGGAGGACTAGCGGGAGCCCAGATACGCAGTATTTT. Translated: CASSPGVGRTSGSPDTQYF.

CDR3 bases: TGTGCCAGCCTTTTGACAGCGCCCTTTTATTACAATGAGCAGTTCTTC. Translated: CASLLTAPFYYNEQFF. The chain links TRBV2 to TRBJ2-1, with D possibly TRBD1 on 5 matching bases. Trimming shortened V by 8 bases and J by 4 bases, and 21 bases separated the two germline ends. CDR1 is SNHLY, CDR2 FYNNEI, per germline. This CDR3 is built from 16 residues.

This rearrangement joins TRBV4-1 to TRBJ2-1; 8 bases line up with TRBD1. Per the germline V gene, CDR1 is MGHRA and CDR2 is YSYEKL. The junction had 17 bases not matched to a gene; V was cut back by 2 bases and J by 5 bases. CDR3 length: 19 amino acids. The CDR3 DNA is TGCGCCAGCAGCCAAAAGCGACCCAATTACAGGGGGGAGGACAATGAGCAGTTCTTC. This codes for CASSQKRPNYRGEDNEQFF.

The DNA of the CDR3 is TGTGCCAGCAGCTTAGCCCTGAGCTCCTACGAGCAGTACTTC. This translates into CASSLALSSYEQYF. V usage is TRBV7-2 and J usage is TRBJ2-7, with D unresolved. Trimming took 0 bases from V and 0 from J, leaving 6 bases between them. This CDR3 spans 14 amino acids. Looked up from germline, CDR1 is SGHTA and CDR2 is FQGNSA.

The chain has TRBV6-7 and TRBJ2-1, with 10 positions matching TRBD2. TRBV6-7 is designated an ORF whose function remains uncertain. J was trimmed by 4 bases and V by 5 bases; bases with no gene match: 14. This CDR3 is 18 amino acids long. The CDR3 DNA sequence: TGTGCCAGCAGTCCTAAGACCGGACTAGCGGAGTTGTACAATGAGCAGTTCTTC. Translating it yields CASSPKTGLAELYNEQFF.

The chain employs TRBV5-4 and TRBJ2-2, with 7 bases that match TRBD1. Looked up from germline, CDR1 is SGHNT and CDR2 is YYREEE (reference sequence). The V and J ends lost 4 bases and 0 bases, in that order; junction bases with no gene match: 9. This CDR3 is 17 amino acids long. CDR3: CASSGTVGIANTGELFF. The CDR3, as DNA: TGTGCCAGCAGCGGGACAGTTGGAATTGCGAACACCGGGGAGCTGTTTTTT.

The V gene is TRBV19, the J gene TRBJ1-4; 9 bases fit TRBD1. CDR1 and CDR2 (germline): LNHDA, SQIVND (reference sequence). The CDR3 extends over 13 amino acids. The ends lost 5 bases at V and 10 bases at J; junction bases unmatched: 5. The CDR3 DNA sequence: TGTGCCAGTAGTGCGCGACAGGGGGGAAAACTGTTTTTT. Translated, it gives CASSARQGGKLFF.

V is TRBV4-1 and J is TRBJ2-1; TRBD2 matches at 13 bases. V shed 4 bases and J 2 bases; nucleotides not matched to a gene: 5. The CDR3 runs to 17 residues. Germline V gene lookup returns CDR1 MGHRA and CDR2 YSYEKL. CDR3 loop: CASSPGLAGRAYNEQFF. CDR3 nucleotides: TGCGCCAGCAGCCCGGGACTAGCGGGGAGGGCCTACAATGAGCAGTTCTTC.

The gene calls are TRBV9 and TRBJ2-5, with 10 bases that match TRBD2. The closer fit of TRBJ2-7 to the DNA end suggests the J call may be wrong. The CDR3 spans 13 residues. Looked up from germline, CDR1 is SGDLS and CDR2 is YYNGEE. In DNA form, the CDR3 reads TGTGCCAGCAGCGGGACTAGCGGCTACGAGCAGTACTTC. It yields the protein CASSGTSGYEQYF.

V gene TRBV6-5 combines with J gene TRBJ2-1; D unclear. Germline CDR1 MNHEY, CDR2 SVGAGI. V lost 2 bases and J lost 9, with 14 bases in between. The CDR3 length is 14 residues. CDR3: CASSYGQLSGEQFF. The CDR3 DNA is TGTGCCAGCAGTTACGGGCAACTCTCCGGTGAGCAGTTCTTC.

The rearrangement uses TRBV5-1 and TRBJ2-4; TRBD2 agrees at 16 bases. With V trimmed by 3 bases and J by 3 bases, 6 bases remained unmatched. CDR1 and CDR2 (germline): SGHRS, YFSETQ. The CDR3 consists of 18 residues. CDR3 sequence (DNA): TGCGCCAGCAGCTCGGGACTAGCGGGAGGGCTTGGCAAAAACATTCAGTACTTC. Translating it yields CASSSGLAGGLGKNIQYF.

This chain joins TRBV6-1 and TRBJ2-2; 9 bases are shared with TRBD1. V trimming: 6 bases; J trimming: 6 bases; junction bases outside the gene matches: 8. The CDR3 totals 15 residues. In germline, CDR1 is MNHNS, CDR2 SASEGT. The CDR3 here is CASRKNRGPAGELFF. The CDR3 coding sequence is TGTGCCAGCAGGAAGAACAGGGGGCCAGCCGGGGAGCTGTTTTTT.

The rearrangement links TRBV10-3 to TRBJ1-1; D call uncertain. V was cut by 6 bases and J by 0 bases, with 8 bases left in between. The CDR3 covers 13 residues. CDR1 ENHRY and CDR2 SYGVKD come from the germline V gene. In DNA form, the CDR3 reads TGTGCCATCAGATGGGAGGTGAACACTGAAGCTTTCTTT. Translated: CAIRWEVNTEAFF.

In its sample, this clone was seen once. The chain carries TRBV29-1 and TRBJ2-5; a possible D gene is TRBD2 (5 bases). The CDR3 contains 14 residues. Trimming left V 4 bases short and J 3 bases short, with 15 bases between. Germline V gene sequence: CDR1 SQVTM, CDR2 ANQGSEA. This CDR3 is CSVGHVLREETQYF. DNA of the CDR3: TGCAGCGTTGGCCACGTTCTGCGGGAAGAGACCCAGTACTTC.

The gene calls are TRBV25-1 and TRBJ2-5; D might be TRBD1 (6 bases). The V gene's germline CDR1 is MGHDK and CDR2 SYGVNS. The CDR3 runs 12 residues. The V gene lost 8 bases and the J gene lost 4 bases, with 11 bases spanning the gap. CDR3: CASSRGGETQYF. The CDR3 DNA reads TGTGCCAGCTCCAGGGGCGGAGAGACCCAGTACTTC.

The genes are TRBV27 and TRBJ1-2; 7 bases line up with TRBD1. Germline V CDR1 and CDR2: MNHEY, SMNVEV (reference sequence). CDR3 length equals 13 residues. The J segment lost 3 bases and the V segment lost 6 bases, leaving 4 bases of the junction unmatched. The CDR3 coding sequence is TGTGCCAGCAGGTACAGGGGAGACTATGGCTACACCTTC. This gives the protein CASRYRGDYGYTF.

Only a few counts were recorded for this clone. This CDR3 is CASSVGTSGYEQYF. CDR3 nucleotide sequence: TGCGCCAGCAGCGTGGGGACTAGCGGGTACGAGCAGTACTTC. The chain has TRBV5-1 and TRBJ2-7; 12 positions match TRBD2. With V trimmed by 4 bases and J by 4 bases, 3 bases remained unmatched. Germline CDR1 SGHRS, CDR2 YFSETQ. The CDR3 totals 14 residues. Supplemented by reference TRBV5-1 and TRBJ2-7, the full variable domain reads KAGVTQTPRYLIKTRGQQVTLSCSPISGHRSVSWYQQTPGQGLQFLFEYFSETQRNKGNFPGRFSGRQFSNSRSEMNVSTLELGDSALYLCASSVGTSGYEQYFGPGTRLTVT.

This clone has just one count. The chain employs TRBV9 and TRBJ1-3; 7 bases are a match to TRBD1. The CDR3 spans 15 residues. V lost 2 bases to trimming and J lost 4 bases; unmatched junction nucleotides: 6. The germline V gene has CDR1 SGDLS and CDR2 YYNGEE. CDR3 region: CASSVGQGVGNTIYF. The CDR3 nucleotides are TGTGCCAGCAGCGTCGGGCAGGGGGTCGGAAACACCATATATTTT.

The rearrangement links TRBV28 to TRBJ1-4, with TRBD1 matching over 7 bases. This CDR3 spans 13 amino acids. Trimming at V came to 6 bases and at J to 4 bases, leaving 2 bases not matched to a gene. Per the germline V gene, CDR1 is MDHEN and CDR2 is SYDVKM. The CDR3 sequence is CASSTGDNEKLFF. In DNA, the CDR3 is TGTGCCAGCAGCACAGGGGATAATGAAAAACTGTTTTTT.

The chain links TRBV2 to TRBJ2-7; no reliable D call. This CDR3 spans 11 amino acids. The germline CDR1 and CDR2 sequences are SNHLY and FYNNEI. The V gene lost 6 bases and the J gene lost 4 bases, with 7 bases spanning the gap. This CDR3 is CASRAGYEQYF. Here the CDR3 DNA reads TGTGCCAGCAGGGCAGGATACGAGCAGTACTTC.

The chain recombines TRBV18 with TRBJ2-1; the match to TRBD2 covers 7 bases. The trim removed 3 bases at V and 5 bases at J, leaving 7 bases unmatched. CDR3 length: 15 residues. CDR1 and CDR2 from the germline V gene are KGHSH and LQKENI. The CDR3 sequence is CASSPSVGGNNEQFF. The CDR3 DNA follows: TGTGCCAGCTCACCCTCGGTGGGGGGGAACAATGAGCAGTTCTTC.

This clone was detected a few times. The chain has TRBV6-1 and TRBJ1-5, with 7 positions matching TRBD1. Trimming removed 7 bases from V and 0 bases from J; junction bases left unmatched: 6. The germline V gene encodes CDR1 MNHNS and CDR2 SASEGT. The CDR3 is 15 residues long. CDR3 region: CASKIDRVSNQPQHF. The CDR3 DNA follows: TGTGCCAGCAAAATCGACAGGGTTAGCAATCAGCCCCAGCATTTT.